This T cell receptor (beta chain) was observed in a study of blood T cell repertoires in COVID-19 (dated by TCRdb to 2020 to 2022). Notes on the research overall: The collaborator samples originated in the United States, Italy and Spain and spanned the acute and convalescent phases of COVID-19. The prospective study material was composed of cDNA or gDNA derived from T cells, B-cell-depleted T cells, or PBMCs. The dataset comprised deeply sampled blood TCRbeta repertoires from subjects exposed to, actively infected with, or recovered from COVID-19. The repertoires were released in a freely available public database meant as a resource for research on the immune response to SARS-CoV-2. Samples came from the ongoing ImmuneRACE study (first 160 participants) plus 1,254 subjects from 6 global collaborators. The sample metadata nearly always contained a de-identified subject ID, COVID-19 status, age in years and sex. Where HLA class I and class II types were available, the types were taken from metadata supplied by the sample provider, not from assay-based typing. What the research found in general, with its limitations: The amount of clinical and demographic metadata varied by source and participant and was provided uncurated.

From a lookup of the germline V gene (reference sequence), CDR1 and CDR2 are DFQATT and SNEGSKA. V trim: 4 bases; J trim: 6 bases; unmatched bases: 11. The CDR3 holds 14 amino acids from the cysteine to the phenylalanine. Of the read, only the CDR3 DNA is kept; its 42 bases are in frame from base 1. Whole blood was collected in K2EDTA tubes by collaborating institutions according to the institutions' own protocols. For TCRbeta analysis, collaborator samples were shipped as frozen whole blood, as isolated PBMCs, or as DNA extracted from either sample type. This clone turned up a few times. Its binding antigen is unknown. No base-level quality is on record; no much larger clone is a single base apart. The immunoSEQ Assay, a bias-controlled multiplex PCR, was used to amplify TCRbeta CDR3 regions from genomic DNA. The authors' pipeline ran thus. The number of nucleated cells in each sample was estimated by amplification of reference gene primers within the assay. Sequence reads were collapsed and filtered to measure the absolute abundance of every unique TCRbeta CDR3 rearrangement. For each sample, productive Simpson clonality was calculated as the square root of Simpson's diversity index over productive rearrangements. TCRdb took over this immuneACCESS table, retaining in-frame rearrangements with V and J assigned. Such tables are incomplete; in checked studies, under half of the missing clones stem from an unresolved V gene, and the remainder is unexplained. Clonal size and the V and J genes are those of that table, whereas D and trimming came from the DNA. The table for this sample lists 55,000 to 80,000 clones; around 86% of them were counted only once. Roughly 1% of the sample is held by the ten biggest clonotypes.

Here the chain combines TRBV20-1 and TRBJ1-1; 7 central bases correspond to TRBD1. This receptor was obtained from a man between 65 and 85 years old with acute or convalescent COVID-19. Sequencing input: peripheral blood. Read as DNA, the sequence is TGCAGTGCTAATGAGCTGGGACAGTCGTCTGAAGCTTTCTTT. Translated, it gives CSANELGQSSEAFF.